This note documents a single TCR beta chain sequence. The data originate from a study of blood T cell repertoires in COVID-19. In the study overall: The analysed material was cDNA or gDNA that came from T cells, B-cell-depleted T cells, or PBMCs.

The data were produced by immunoSEQ multiplex PCR, yet TCRdb's version contains in-frame clones alone and is incomplete. This table holds about 210,000 clones, 75% to 85% found once. Participants spanned ages roughly 18 to 90 years and resided in about 25 US areas. The CDR3 runs 15 residues. CDR1 and CDR2 (germline): MNHNS, SASEGT. Trimming at V came to 2 bases and at J to 5 bases, leaving 4 bases not matched to a gene. The chain uses TRBV6-1 and TRBJ2-1, with TRBD2 identical over 9 bases. Input material: PBMCs or T cells enriched from blood (not recorded which). The sequence was obtained from a man aged 40-55 years who had recovered from COVID-19. The CDR3 DNA reads as TGTGCCAGCAGTGAATTAGCGGGAGTGAACAATGAGCAGTTCTTC. Protein product: CASSELAGVNNEQFF.